The rows below give T cell receptor beta chains drawn from one sample of a study of blood T cell repertoires in COVID-19. This table comes from immunoSEQ multiplex PCR, and its TCRdb copy is limited to in-frame clones, with some not included. The sample shows more than 80,000 clones, about four fifths of them seen only once. Specimen: peripheral blood. The receptors derive from an elderly woman with active or convalescent COVID-19. CDR3s include the opening cysteine and the closing phenylalanine or tryptophan. D genes are given only for firm matches.

.	TRBV28	TRBJ1-2	CASYSSRNYGYTF
TRBD2	TRBV18	TRBJ2-5	CASSPGLAEETQYF
.	TRBV7-9	TRBJ2-2	CASSFFRAGELFF
TRBD2	TRBV19	TRBJ2-1	CASSIAGGDNEQFF
.	TRBV18	TRBJ2-3	CASSPPRGDTQYF
TRBD2	TRBV6-1	TRBJ2-7	CASSEGLAGVSYEQYF
.	TRBV10-3	TRBJ1-5	CAISDIRGNQPQHF
.	TRBV7-6	TRBJ1-1	CASSLSPTIGRNTEAFF
.	TRBV12-3/TRBV12-4	TRBJ2-7	CAVSLGQGYEQYF
TRBD2	TRBV29-1	TRBJ2-3	CSIRAGGLDTQYF
.	TRBV30	TRBJ1-1	CAWSRGQVNTEAFF
.	TRBV19	TRBJ2-2	CASSPINTGELFF
.	TRBV6-5	TRBJ1-6	CASSYSGGGHSPLHF
TRBD1	TRBV23-1	TRBJ2-2	CASSQGLDRGSTGELFF
.	TRBV19	TRBJ1-2	CASSIRGKSGYTF
.	TRBV13	TRBJ2-7	CASSFGGGLAYEQYF
.	TRBV29-1	TRBJ1-5	CSAGGSNQPQHF
.	TRBV4-3	TRBJ2-6	CASSQESGPSGANVLTF
TRBD2	TRBV6-5	TRBJ2-7	CASTSAEHEQYF
.	TRBV29-1	TRBJ1-1	CSVRETDVRAFF
.	TRBV7-8	TRBJ1-4	CASSPPTTTNEKLFF
TRBD1	TRBV19	TRBJ2-2	CASEGRDSYTGELFF
TRBD1	TRBV11-2	TRBJ1-6	CASSLGTENSPLHF
.	TRBV16	TRBJ2-3	CASSQFIQVDTQYF
.	TRBV7-9	TRBJ1-4	CASSSKGSVTGEKLFF
TRBD1	TRBV29-1	TRBJ2-7	CSVLQGLEQYF
.	TRBV11-3	TRBJ2-2	CASSPGGPGELFF
TRBD2	TRBV30	TRBJ2-4	CAWIGTSGGASHF